This T cell receptor beta chain was observed in a study of shared clonotypes between healthy human individuals. Findings and caveats of the study: Shared clonotypes across all four donors exceeded non-shared ones in generation probability. Tissues were not sampled, only blood, and their repertoires likely differ. Memory subsets generally showed lower estimated richness than naive subsets.

The CDR3 is made up of 13 amino acids. Germline V gene data show CDR1 as SGHDT and CDR2 as YYEEEE. The V end lost 0 bases, the J end lost 12 bases, and 16 bases lay between the germline ends. CD45RO-negative cells were positively selected for CCR7, leaving out terminally differentiated effector memory CD45RA+ cells. Assay execution proceeded at the deep level. Clones were read by immunoSEQ multiplex PCR, and TCRdb kept only the in-frame ones, dropping some. The sample carries about 2 million clones, approximately 94% recorded once. With respect to this clone: The antigen is unknown.

The specimen sequenced was naive CD8+ T cells sorted from blood. This rearrangement joins TRBV5-6 to TRBJ2-7; no clear D. The origin of this receptor is a man younger than 35 in good health. CDR3 nucleotides: TGTGCCAGCAGCTTGGGTCCGGGTACCTCTTTGTACTTC. It encodes CASSLGPGTSLYF.